Following are 10 T cell receptor beta chains from one sample sequenced in a study of cytomegalovirus exposure and HLA in healthy donors. The PCR ran on 60 Vbeta and 13 Jbeta primers. The protocol was immunoSEQ multiplex PCR, while the TCRdb copy is restricted to in-frame clones and leaves out a portion. The table includes about 160,000 clones, approximately 85% detected once. Sequenced input: PBMCs. These receptors were taken from a girl aged 2-10 years in good health and CMV-seropositive.

The chain links TRBV12-5 to TRBJ2-7, with D uncertain. Germline V CDR1 and CDR2: LGHNT, FRNRAP. Trimming took off 6 bases at V and 2 bases at J, with 5 bases between the two ends. There are 11 residues in the CDR3. The CDR3 region is CASGLAYEQYF. Written as DNA, the CDR3 is TGTGCTAGTGGCTTAGCCTACGAGCAGTACTTC.

V and J are TRBV6-7 and TRBJ2-5; the match to TRBD2 covers 7 bases. Being an ORF, TRBV6-7 has a function that is uncertain. The CDR3 is 16 amino acids. Losses at the gene ends were 5 bases for V and 2 bases for J; bases not matched to a gene: 11. CDR3 region: CASSLGTTLSQETQYF. In DNA form, the CDR3 reads TGTGCCAGCAGTCTCGGGACTACTTTAAGTCAAGAGACCCAGTACTTC.

Only a few counts were recorded for this clone. This rearrangement joins TRBV10-3 to TRBJ2-6; 10 bases fit TRBD1. This CDR3 has 17 amino acids. The V gene end was trimmed by 4 bases and the J gene end by 0 bases; junction bases not matched to a gene: 3. CDR1 and CDR2 (germline): ENHRY, SYGVKD. This CDR3 reads CAISVGDRGSGANVLTF. The CDR3 nucleotides are TGTGCCATCAGTGTAGGGGACAGGGGCTCTGGGGCCAACGTCCTGACTTTC.

This sequence joins TRBV28 and TRBJ1-2; TRBD1 matches 7 bases. V trimming: 6 bases; J trimming: 4 bases; junction bases outside the gene matches: 14. Per germline, CDR1 MDHEN and CDR2 SYDVKM. The CDR3 length is 16 residues. CDR3 protein: CASSRRGGQNLYGYTF. Here the CDR3 DNA reads TGTGCCAGCAGCCGACGGGGGGGACAGAACCTCTATGGCTACACCTTC.

A single count supports this clone. CDR3 bases: TGCAGCGTGGGGGGCGGGAGGGCTTGGGAGACCCAGTACTTC. This codes for CSVGGGRAWETQYF. The rearrangement uses TRBV29-1 and TRBJ2-5; 9 nucleotides align to TRBD2. V was clipped by 6 bases and J by 5 bases; unmatched bases: 10. The CDR3 has 14 residues. Germline V lookup: CDR1 SQVTM, CDR2 ANQGSEA.

The genes are TRBV4-1 and TRBJ2-7, with 7 bases fitting TRBD1. The V gene end was trimmed by 3 bases and the J gene end by 3 bases; junction bases not matched to a gene: 8. The germline CDR1 and CDR2 sequences are MGHRA and YSYEKL. The CDR3 contains 15 residues. CDR3 bases: TGCGCCAGCAGCCAGGGCGTGACAGGGCTCTACGAGCAGTACTTC. It codes for CASSQGVTGLYEQYF.

The genes are TRBV10-1 and TRBJ1-1, with 8 bases aligning to TRBD1. The CDR3 has 13 amino acids. V gave up 5 bases and J gave up 4 bases; unmatched junction bases: 3. Germline V CDR1 and CDR2: WNHNN, SYGVQD (reference sequence). The CDR3 sequence is CASSLGQGTEAFF. In nucleotides, the CDR3 is TGCGCCAGCAGTCTCGGACAGGGCACTGAAGCTTTCTTT.

This sequence joins TRBV28 and TRBJ2-5; a weak D match, TRBD2 (6 bases). The CDR3 extends over 14 amino acids. Germline V gives CDR1 MDHEN, CDR2 SYDVKM. With 5 bases removed from V and 5 bases from J, the gap between germline ends came to 15 bases. The CDR3 bases are TGTGCCAGCAGTAGGACCCGGGGGAGGGAGACCCAGTACTTC. This translates into CASSRTRGRETQYF.

This clone was detected once. The chain recombines TRBV7-9 with TRBJ2-5; D possibly corresponds to TRBD1 (6 bases). V lost 1 base and J lost 2, with 8 bases in between. This CDR3 has 14 amino acids. Germline CDR1 SEHNR, CDR2 FQNEAQ (reference sequence). The CDR3 loop is CASSLGTAQETQYF. CDR3 sequence (DNA): TGTGCCAGCAGCTTAGGGACAGCGCAAGAGACCCAGTACTTC.

The V and J genes are TRBV5-6 and TRBJ2-1, with 7 bases aligning to TRBD2. The germline V gene encodes CDR1 SGHDT and CDR2 YYEEEE. The CDR3 is 16 amino acids. Trimming removed 4 bases from V and 3 bases from J; junction bases left unmatched: 10. The DNA of the CDR3 is TGTGCCAGCAGCGGTGCTGGCGGGAGAATCTACAATGAGCAGTTCTTC. It is translated as CASSGAGGRIYNEQFF. Full variable domain (outside the CDR3, taken from reference TRBV5-6 and TRBJ2-1): DAGVTQSPTHLIKTRGQQVTLRCSPKSGHDTVSWYQQALGQGPQFIFQYYEEEERQRGNFPDRFSGHQFPNYSSELNVNALLLGDSALYLCASSGAGGRIYNEQFFGPGTRLTVL.